The present T cell receptor beta chain was sequenced within a study of blood T cell repertoires in COVID-19. Turning to the study itself: The study drew acute and convalescent COVID-19 samples from the United States, Italy and Spain. PBMCs, B-cell-depleted T cells, or T cells provided the cDNA or gDNA that made up the material.

The V and J ends lost 5 bases and 4 bases, in that order; junction bases with no gene match: 2. Germline assignment: CDR1 LGHNT and CDR2 FRNRAP. This CDR3 spans 14 amino acids. In the original analysis: Reference gene primers were amplified, and this amplification served to estimate nucleated cell counts. TCRdb's copy holds only in-frame clones and misses some; the assay was immunoSEQ multiplex PCR. V, J and clone size are those of that table, while D and trimming were read from the DNA. The sample has under 15,000 clones, 72% seen once. The chain combines TRBV12-5 with TRBJ2-1; TRBD2 agrees at 10 bases. This TCR came from a man in his fifties or sixties with COVID-19, enrolled during active disease. Sequenced: peripheral blood. The CDR3 DNA sequence: TGTGCTAGTGGTCTGGGACTAGCGTACAATGAGCAGTTCTTC. Residues: CASGLGLAYNEQFF.